A single sample is the source of the 16 T cell receptor beta chains below, sequenced in a study of beta chain features in type 1 diabetes. Expressed TCRB transcripts were sequenced because the entire RNA isolate underwent reverse transcription. Profiled with immunoSEQ multiplex PCR; TCRdb holds only in-frame clones, not every one. Among more than 140,000 clones, around a tenth were seen once, and the ten largest hold nearly 0.65%. Sequencing was carried out using central memory CD4+ T cells from blood. The receptors shown here come from a woman aged 40 to 50 in good health.

The rearrangement uses TRBV6-1 and TRBJ1-1; 8 positions agree with TRBD1. The germline CDR1 and CDR2 sequences are MNHNS and SASEGT. V was clipped by 4 bases and J by 4 bases; unmatched bases: 14. The length of the CDR3 is 17 residues. The CDR3 loop is CASSVVAGGASGTEAFF. Here the CDR3 DNA reads TGTGCCAGCAGTGTGGTCGCAGGGGGCGCATCGGGCACTGAAGCTTTCTTT.

The genes are TRBV5-8 and TRBJ2-7, with 8 positions matching TRBD1. This CDR3 has 14 residues. The ends lost 5 bases at V and 3 bases at J; junction bases unmatched: 7. Germline values: CDR1 SGHTS, CDR2 YDEGEE. The DNA for the CDR3 is TGTGCCAGCAGTTCTACAGGGGGAGTCTACGAGCAGTACTTC. This codes for CASSSTGGVYEQYF.

This clone was seen only a few times. This sequence joins TRBV2 and TRBJ1-1; D gene ambiguous. This CDR3 is built from 14 residues. V lost 11 bases and J 4 bases, leaving 20 bases between the germline ends. CDR1 is SNHLY, CDR2 FYNNEI, per germline. CDR3 in DNA: TGTGCCGACCGATCGAGGACCGGGATCACTGAAGCTTTCTTT. Translation gives CADRSRTGITEAFF.

This clone was counted between two and nine times. The chain links TRBV27 to TRBJ1-2, with TRBD1 matching 12 bases. The V segment lost 5 bases and the J segment 8 bases; nucleotides outside the gene matches: 9. CDR1 and CDR2 (germline): MNHEY, SMNVEV (reference sequence). CDR3 length equals 15 residues. Here the CDR3 DNA reads TGTGCCAGCAGTCCACAGGGACAGGGGGCTCGGGGCTACACCTTC. Amino acid sequence: CASSPQGQGARGYTF.

This clone has a handful of counts. This chain joins TRBV6-5 and TRBJ1-5; 9 bases align to TRBD1. The CDR3 loop spans 14 amino acids. Per germline, CDR1 MNHEY and CDR2 SVGAGI. With 6 bases clipped from V and 4 bases from J, the junction kept 4 bases outside the gene matches. The CDR3 nucleotides read TGTGCCAGCAGAGACAGGGGGTGGAATCAGCCCCAGCATTTT. Encoded protein: CASRDRGWNQPQHF.

The chain recombines TRBV6-5 with TRBJ1-1; D may be TRBD1 (5 bases). The V end lost 4 bases, the J end lost 4 bases, and 13 bases lay between the germline ends. The CDR3 is 14 amino acids. Germline-derived CDR1 and CDR2 are MNHEY and SVGAGI. The CDR3 spells CASSSILGGTEAFF. CDR3 DNA sequence: TGTGCCAGCAGTTCCATTCTGGGGGGCACTGAAGCTTTCTTT.

The chain carries TRBV5-1 and TRBJ2-7; TRBD1 matches at 9 bases. V lost 6 bases, J lost 0 bases, and 7 bases stayed unmatched. The CDR3 runs to 15 residues. CDR1 is SGHRS and CDR2 is YFSETQ in the germline V gene. CDR3 sequence (DNA): TGCGCCAGCAACGAGGGACAGGGAGCCTCCTACGAGCAGTACTTC. Protein product: CASNEGQGASYEQYF.

This chain links TRBV25-1 with TRBJ2-2; D may be TRBD1 (7 bases). V was shortened by 4 bases and J by 6 bases, with 18 bases between the two germline ends. Germline CDR1 is MGHDK and CDR2 is SYGVNS. This CDR3 has 16 residues. CDR3 coding DNA: TGTGCCAGCAGTGCCGAACAGGGGTCGGGGGCCGGGGAGCTGTTTTTT. Translating gives CASSAEQGSGAGELFF.

This clone appeared a few times. V and J are TRBV7-9 and TRBJ2-1; D may be TRBD1 (6 bases). The CDR3 contains 16 residues. Trimming cost V 0 bases and J 5 bases, with 14 bases left between them. Germline CDR1 and CDR2: SEHNR and FQNEAQ (reference sequence). CDR3 protein: CASSLAVPGAHNEQFF. CDR3 nucleotide sequence: TGTGCCAGCAGCTTAGCGGTTCCAGGGGCGCACAATGAGCAGTTCTTC.

The V call is TRBV6-1, the J call TRBJ2-3; D unclear. The length of the CDR3 is 12 residues. V lost 5 bases, J lost 2 bases, and 5 bases lay in between. Germline values: CDR1 MNHNS, CDR2 SASEGT. The CDR3 loop is CASSSNTDTQYF. CDR3 DNA: TGTGCCAGCAGTTCCAACACAGATACGCAGTATTTT.

V usage is TRBV4-2 and J usage is TRBJ1-1; 7 nucleotides agree with TRBD1. The CDR3 runs 16 residues. CDR1 and CDR2 (germline): LGHNA, YNFKEQ. Losses at the gene ends were 3 bases for V and 0 bases for J; bases not matched to a gene: 7. The CDR3 sequence: CASSQLGQSMNTEAFF. The CDR3 DNA is TGTGCCAGCAGCCAGTTGGGACAGAGTATGAACACTGAAGCTTTCTTT.

J is TRBJ2-7 and V is TRBV18; TRBD1 matches at 10 bases. V was clipped by 3 bases and J by 6 bases; unmatched bases: 8. This CDR3 comprises 15 residues. Looked up from germline, CDR1 is KGHSH and CDR2 is LQKENI. The CDR3 nucleotides are TGTGCCAGCTCACCGATCGGGACAGGGGACGGCGAGCAGTACTTC. This sequence encodes CASSPIGTGDGEQYF.

The chain couples TRBV2 to TRBJ2-5; 8 bases map to TRBD1. Unmatched junction bases numbered 15, after V lost 8 bases and J lost 7 bases. The germline CDR1 and CDR2 sequences are SNHLY and FYNNEI. The CDR3 loop spans 15 amino acids. This CDR3 reads CASYGTGGPQSTQYF. Written as DNA, the CDR3 is TGTGCCAGCTACGGGACAGGCGGACCCCAGTCGACCCAGTACTTC.

The CDR3 region is CASSFAGTHFF. CDR3 nucleotides: TGTGCCAGCAGCTTCGCCGGGACTCACTTCTTC. This sequence joins TRBV7-2 and TRBJ2-1; possibly TRBD2 for D (6 bases). Germline CDR1 and CDR2: SGHTA and FQGNSA. With 3 bases removed from V and 16 bases from J, the gap between germline ends came to 13 bases. The CDR3 has 11 residues.

This clone was observed a handful of times. The chain is built from TRBV4-3 and TRBJ2-5, with 10 bases matching TRBD2. The CDR3 extends over 17 amino acids. The J segment lost 4 bases and the V segment lost 4 bases, leaving 12 bases of the junction unmatched. Germline V gene data show CDR1 as LGHNA and CDR2 as YSLEER. The CDR3 is CASSPQAVAGGGETQYF. CDR3 DNA: TGCGCCAGCAGCCCCCAGGCCGTAGCGGGGGGCGGAGAGACCCAGTACTTC.

The chain employs TRBV18 and TRBJ2-1; D perhaps matches TRBD2 (6 bases). Trimming cost V 3 bases and J 1 base, with 7 bases left between them. From germline, CDR1 is KGHSH and CDR2 LQKENI. This CDR3 is built from 14 residues. CDR3 in amino acids: CASSPGGSYNEQFF. In nucleotides, the CDR3 is TGTGCCAGCTCACCTGGGGGGTCCTACAATGAGCAGTTCTTC.